The present T cell receptor (beta chain) was sequenced within a study of T cells in Graves' hyperthyroidism and ophthalmopathy (dated 2019 in TCRdb). For the study in its entirety: Peripheral blood samples were taken at the time of initial diagnosis, prior to any treatment. According to the paper, TCR Vbeta CDR3 sequencing was carried out on around 140 peripheral blood samples, which came from more than 40 ophthalmopathy, around 74 hyperthyroidism and around 17 progressor patients. In addition, the study compared T-cell repertoires in thyroid tissue and in blood from six Graves' hyperthyroidism patients. An independent validation cohort of about 19 hyperthyroidism patients and over 15 patients who later progressed to ophthalmopathy tested prospective prediction of ophthalmopathy. A discovery cohort of about 96 patients, 43 with Graves' ophthalmopathy and 55 to 60 with stable Graves' hyperthyroidism, was used to find distinguishing TCR V-J signatures. After sampling, hyperthyroidism patients received methimazole starting at 30 mg daily, and ophthalmopathy patients received high-dose intravenous methylprednisolone. The approximately 95 discovery patients were divided at random into training and test sets in a 7:3 ratio. What the study reported, not specific to this receptor: A model built on a 13 V-J signature distinguished ophthalmopathy from stable hyperthyroidism, reaching roughly 88% sensitivity and approximately 81% specificity in cross-validation and 80%/75% in testing. In validation, the model predicted progression to ophthalmopathy with 60% to 71% sensitivity and approximately 74% specificity, a median of approximately 6.7 months before onset. Most expanded thyroid clonotypes (frequency above 0.001) were also found in blood, which suggests that blood repertoires may mirror thyroid immune responses. Sample size was not statistically predetermined, and blinding of investigators to group allocation was not performed.

Looking up the germline V gene (reference sequence) yields CDR1 DFQATT and CDR2 SNEGSKA. Trimming accounts for 3 bases at V and 6 bases at J, while the number of junction bases matched to no gene is 8. The CDR3 spans 15 residues, from the cysteine through the phenylalanine. Only the CDR3 region is kept as DNA, spanning 45 bases read in frame from base 1. Worth noting for this clonotype: It has no known antigen specificity. Base qualities are not at hand, and no much larger clone is one base apart.

Hyperthyroidism patients were aged 18 to 65 years and newly diagnosed, with disease duration of less than 2 months. The study excluded patients with uncontrolled infections, other autoimmune diseases, pregnancy or lactation. Clinical symptoms, serum thyroxine and TRAb, thyroid ultrasound, and orbital computed tomography formed the basis for the diagnoses. For progressor patients, blood was drawn at the first diagnosis of hyperthyroidism, before any ophthalmopathy symptoms had appeared. PBMCs were isolated from roughly 10 ml of fresh peripheral blood by Ficoll-Paque density gradient centrifugation. Progressor patients were defined as those initially diagnosed with Graves' hyperthyroidism in whom ophthalmopathy developed during follow-up. Trizol reagent was used to extract total RNA, and RNA quality was then checked on an Agilent 2100 Bioanalyzer. Amplification of TCR beta CDR3 regions was carried out from RNA transcripts. The first round of RT-PCR for the TCR CDR3 was performed with the HTBI primer set and the Qiagen OneStep RT-PCR kit. Libraries were constructed in a second round of multiplex PCR, after which size selection and purification were performed. The libraries were sequenced on an Illumina HiSeq2000 using paired-end 100 bp reads. From the authors' description of their analysis: Raw data were processed with SOAPnuke, discarding reads with adapters, uncalled bases, mean Phred below 15, or no exact constant-primer or identifier match. High-quality paired reads were merged with COPE v1.2.5, and unique nucleotide sequences were defined as clonotypes. MiTCR v1.1 was used to align the clonotypes against IMGT TRBV, TRBD and TRBJ reference segments. The analysis included only V-J combinations with a frequency above 0.0001, which together covered over 98% of the repertoires. The TCS score was defined as F50 (clonal expansion) divided by E x V (chaos), with BLOSUM62-based TCRdist calculated between CDR3 peptides within each V-J. Welch's t-statistics and random forest reduced some 510 V-J features to 10 to 15, which were used in a naive Bayes classifier (R e1071). Using fastp trimming at Q25 and MiXCR clonotype assembly, TCRdb reanalyzed the public sequencing data and kept in-frame beta chains. Entries that share a CDR3 protein sequence are merged under the most common genes and DNA. The V and J calls follow TCRdb's processing rather than the paper's. This sample comprises some 140,000 distinct CDR3 sequences, roughly a fifth of them detected only once. Of the sample, roughly 71% falls within the top ten clones.

The chain uses TRBV20-1 and TRBJ2-7, with TRBD2 identical over 13 junction bases. Sequencing was carried out using blood. This TCR was recovered from a woman in her 50s with Graves' hyperthyroidism that later progressed to Graves' ophthalmopathy. In nucleotides, the sequence is TGCAGTGCTAGCCTACTAGCGGGAGGGCCCAGCGAGCAGTACTTC. Its translation is CSASLLAGGPSEQYF.